This entry lists 27 T cell receptor beta chains sequenced from one sample in a study of T cell responses to AZD1222 COVID-19 vaccine. Produced via immunoSEQ multiplex PCR; TCRdb's table is partial and in-frame only. In the table there are about 140,000 clones, 90% of which are singletons. The specimen comprised peripheral blood, sampled 28 days after the second AZD1222 dose. The receptors were sampled from an adult who received the AZD1222 COVID-19 vaccine.

The V and J genes are TRBV5-8 and TRBJ2-5; 7 nucleotides align to TRBD1. This CDR3 spans 16 amino acids. From germline, CDR1 is SGHTS and CDR2 YDEGEE. V dropped 1 base and J dropped 3; count of bases not matched to a gene: 9. In DNA form, the CDR3 reads TGTGCCAGCAGCTTGCGGACAGGAGGTAGAAAAGAGACCCAGTACTTC. This gives the protein CASSLRTGGRKETQYF.

The rearrangement uses TRBV19 and TRBJ2-7; either TRBD1 or TRBD2 may supply D (6 bases each). CDR3 length: 14 amino acids. V lost 9 bases, J lost 2 bases, and 17 bases lay in between. Germline CDR1 is LNHDA and CDR2 is SQIVND (reference sequence). This chain's CDR3 is CASSRRDTPYEQYF. The CDR3 DNA reads TGTGCCAGCTCCAGGCGGGACACCCCCTACGAGCAGTACTTC.

The table lists this clone with a count of one. The chain has TRBV4-3 and TRBJ1-1; D remains unclear. Trimming removed 0 bases at V and 4 bases at J, with 18 bases between. The length of the CDR3 is 17 residues. Germline loops: CDR1 LGHNA, CDR2 YSLEER. The CDR3 region is CASSQEPQAVRGTEAFF. For the CDR3, the DNA is TGCGCCAGCAGCCAAGAACCTCAGGCTGTACGAGGCACTGAAGCTTTCTTT.

This chain links TRBV30 with TRBJ2-1, with D perhaps matching TRBD2 (6 bases). This CDR3 spans 14 amino acids. Germline V lookup: CDR1 GTSNPN, CDR2 SVGIG (reference sequence). Trimming stripped 3 bases from V and 10 bases from J, with 19 bases between. The CDR3 reads CAWSAGTGVREQFF. DNA for the CDR3: TGTGCCTGGAGCGCCGGGACGGGGGTTCGGGAGCAGTTCTTC.

J is TRBJ2-5 and V is TRBV20-1, with 11 bases lining up with TRBD2. The CDR3 covers 15 residues. The trim removed 3 bases at V and 7 bases at J, leaving 10 bases unmatched. Germline CDR1 DFQATT, CDR2 SNEGSKA (reference sequence). CDR3 loop: CSASIAGGNGGTQYF. CDR3 bases: TGCAGTGCTAGTATAGCGGGGGGGAACGGAGGGACCCAGTACTTC.

This chain uses TRBV7-9 with TRBJ1-5; the match to TRBD1 covers 7 bases. Trimming took 3 bases from V and 3 from J; bases not matched to a gene: 2. The CDR3 runs to 14 residues. In germline, CDR1 is SEHNR, CDR2 FQNEAQ (reference sequence). For the CDR3, the DNA is TGTGCCAGCAGCTTGGGACAGCCCAATCAGCCCCAGCATTTT. Translation: CASSLGQPNQPQHF.

This clone was seen once. This chain connects TRBV7-2 to TRBJ1-5, with 10 positions matching TRBD1. The CDR3 loop spans 19 amino acids. Germline loops: CDR1 SGHTA, CDR2 FQGNSA. V gave up 5 bases and J gave up 2 bases; unmatched junction bases: 15. The CDR3 protein is CASSQTLEDRGIGNQPQHF. Written as DNA, the CDR3 is TGTGCCAGCAGCCAAACTTTGGAGGACAGGGGGATTGGCAATCAGCCCCAGCATTTT.

The chain is built from TRBV7-8 and TRBJ1-5; TRBD1 matches 12 bases. Germline loops: CDR1 SGHVS, CDR2 FQNEAQ. Trimming removed 5 bases from V and 1 base from J; junction bases left unmatched: 6. This CDR3 comprises 17 residues. The DNA for the CDR3 is TGTGCCAGCAGCCCGGGACAGGGGGCTCTCAGCAATCAGCCCCAGCATTTT. Protein sequence: CASSPGQGALSNQPQHF.

This clone was observed a single time. The CDR3 protein is CASSPSPGSPLHF. The CDR3 nucleotides read TGTGCCAGTAGCCCCTCCCCAGGTTCACCCCTCCACTTT. This chain links TRBV19 with TRBJ1-6; D unclear. Germline assignment: CDR1 LNHDA and CDR2 SQIVND (reference sequence). The V end was cut by 6 bases, the J end by 9 bases, with 12 bases between. The length of the CDR3 is 13 residues. Looking up the rest from reference TRBV19 and TRBJ1-6 gives the full variable domain: DGGITQSPKYLFRKEGQNVTLSCEQNLNHDAMYWYRQDPGQGLRLIYYSQIVNDFQKGDIAEGYSVSREKKESFPLTVTSAQKNPTAFYLCASSPSPGSPLHFGNGTRLTVT.

J is TRBJ1-3 and V is TRBV11-2, with a tentative D call TRBD1 (5 bases). This CDR3 has 15 amino acids. Germline assignment: CDR1 SGHAT and CDR2 FQNNGV. Trimming took 0 bases from V and 1 from J, leaving 7 bases between them. The CDR3 coding sequence is TGTGCCAGCAGCTTAGAACGGGGGTCTGGAAACACCATATATTTT. The encoded protein is CASSLERGSGNTIYF.

This chain joins TRBV29-1 and TRBJ2-7; possibly TRBD2 for D (5 bases). CDR1 is SQVTM, CDR2 ANQGSEA, per germline. This CDR3 comprises 11 residues. V shed 6 bases and J shed 2 bases, with 8 bases lying between them. CDR3 in DNA: TGCAGCGTGGCGGGCGCCTACGAGCAGTACTTC. Encoded protein: CSVAGAYEQYF.

This sequence joins TRBV5-1 and TRBJ2-1; 7 bases map to TRBD2. Germline CDR1 and CDR2: SGHRS and YFSETQ. J was trimmed by 9 bases and V by 4 bases; bases with no gene match: 16. The CDR3 is made up of 16 amino acids. The CDR3 loop reads CASSPRLAGAGSEQFF. The DNA of the CDR3 is TGCGCCAGCAGCCCGCGGCTCGCGGGAGCAGGTAGTGAGCAGTTCTTC.

This chain connects TRBV19 to TRBJ2-3; 8 bases align to TRBD2. Germline V gene sequence: CDR1 LNHDA, CDR2 SQIVND (reference sequence). The CDR3 is made up of 15 amino acids. Unmatched junction bases numbered 7, after V lost 2 bases and J lost 6 bases. The CDR3 is CASSIFLAGEDTQYF. The CDR3 bases are TGTGCCAGTAGTATATTTCTAGCGGGTGAGGATACGCAGTATTTT.

The chain uses TRBV11-2 and TRBJ2-3, with 7 bases lining up with TRBD2. The CDR3 is 16 amino acids. V was clipped by 4 bases and J by 2 bases; unmatched bases: 9. Per the germline V gene, CDR1 is SGHAT and CDR2 is FQNNGV. The CDR3 DNA sequence: TGTGCCAGCAGCTCCGTTTGGGGGGGACCCACAGATACGCAGTATTTT. It is translated as CASSSVWGGPTDTQYF.

J is TRBJ2-3 and V is TRBV6-5, with D possibly TRBD1 on 5 matching bases. The V gene lost 7 bases and the J gene lost 2 bases, with 16 bases spanning the gap. The CDR3 loop spans 15 amino acids. CDR1 MNHEY and CDR2 SVGAGI come from the germline V gene. The CDR3 spells CASTDSSSYTDTQYF. CDR3 coding DNA: TGTGCCAGCACCGACAGTAGTTCGTACACAGATACGCAGTATTTT.

The genes are TRBV2 and TRBJ1-5, with D possibly TRBD1 on 6 matching bases. This CDR3 has 13 amino acids. Germline CDR1 is SNHLY and CDR2 is FYNNEI. V shed 6 bases and J shed 6 bases, with 12 bases lying between them. The chain's CDR3 is CASSPGQTQPQHF. CDR3 in DNA: TGTGCCAGCAGCCCGGGACAAACTCAGCCCCAGCATTTT.

The rearrangement joins TRBV6-5 to TRBJ1-5; D remains ambiguous. The CDR3 has 15 amino acids. V gave up 7 bases and J gave up 1 base, with 14 bases separating them. The V gene's germline CDR1 is MNHEY and CDR2 SVGAGI. CDR3 residues: CASNKSPSSNQPQHF. The CDR3 DNA sequence: TGTGCCAGCAACAAGAGCCCCTCGAGCAATCAGCCCCAGCATTTT.

The V call is TRBV7-9, the J call TRBJ1-4, with D possibly being TRBD1 (5 bases). The CDR3 is 15 amino acids. Germline V gene lookup returns CDR1 SEHNR and CDR2 FQNEAQ (reference sequence). V lost 1 base and J lost 7, with 13 bases in between. Here the CDR3 DNA reads TGTGCCAGCAGCTTAGTACTGGGGGGAGTTGAAAAACTGTTTTTT. It is translated as CASSLVLGGVEKLFF.

This CDR3 is CAWRDKDPYRYGYTF. The CDR3 coding sequence is TGTGCCTGGAGGGACAAAGATCCTTATCGGTATGGCTACACCTTC. The V gene is TRBV30, the J gene TRBJ1-2; a weak D match, TRBD1 (5 bases). The CDR3 extends over 15 amino acids. The V gene lost 3 bases and the J gene lost 5 bases, with 19 bases spanning the gap. The germline V gene has CDR1 GTSNPN and CDR2 SVGIG (reference sequence).

The V and J genes are TRBV18 and TRBJ2-7; possible D gene TRBD1, 6 bases. The CDR3 contains 16 residues. Looked up from germline, CDR1 is KGHSH and CDR2 is LQKENI. The V end lost 0 bases, the J end lost 6 bases, and 18 bases lay between the germline ends. The CDR3 sequence is CASSPPFEQGKGEQYF. CDR3 sequence (DNA): TGTGCCAGCTCACCACCGTTTGAACAGGGAAAAGGCGAGCAGTACTTC.

This rearrangement joins TRBV10-3 to TRBJ1-6, with D hard to call. Germline loops: CDR1 ENHRY, CDR2 SYGVKD. The CDR3 length is 15 residues. V was clipped by 0 bases and J by 10 bases, with 13 bases between them. The CDR3 protein is CAISESTDLGSPLHF. The CDR3 bases are TGTGCCATCAGTGAGTCTACAGACCTGGGATCACCCCTCCACTTT.

The rearrangement uses TRBV28 and TRBJ2-2; D is unresolved. The CDR3 is made up of 14 amino acids. The V gene lost 5 bases and the J gene lost 7 bases, with 14 bases spanning the gap. The germline CDR1 and CDR2 sequences are MDHEN and SYDVKM. In nucleotides, the CDR3 is TGTGCCAGCAGTCCCCCGGGTAGGGTCGGGGAGCTGTTTTTT. Its translation is CASSPPGRVGELFF.

The V call is TRBV27, the J call TRBJ2-7; D unclear. The CDR3 runs to 17 residues. V was pared by 0 bases and J by 4 bases, with 19 bases between. Germline V gene lookup returns CDR1 MNHEY and CDR2 SMNVEV (reference sequence). Here the CDR3 reads CASSLSPSATTIYEQYF. Written as DNA, the CDR3 is TGTGCCAGCAGTTTATCTCCTTCGGCCACCACTATATACGAGCAGTACTTC.

This clone was counted once. This rearrangement joins TRBV5-1 to TRBJ2-1; the D gene is possibly TRBD1 (6 bases). The CDR3 loop spans 15 amino acids. Trimming cost V 0 bases and J 6 bases, with 13 bases left between them. Germline-derived CDR1 and CDR2 are SGHRS and YFSETQ. The CDR3 here is CASSLVPTGVNEQFF. The CDR3 nucleotides read TGCGCCAGCAGCTTGGTCCCGACAGGCGTCAATGAGCAGTTCTTC.

The chain is built from TRBV11-2 and TRBJ2-7; 11 bases match TRBD1. Germline values: CDR1 SGHAT, CDR2 FQNNGV. There are 16 residues in the CDR3. V trimming: 3 bases; J trimming: 3 bases; junction bases outside the gene matches: 7. CDR3 amino acids: CASSLFLGTGGYEQYF. The CDR3 DNA follows: TGTGCCAGCAGCTTGTTCCTCGGGACAGGGGGCTACGAGCAGTACTTC.

The rearrangement links TRBV6-4 to TRBJ1-5; a weak D match, TRBD1 (5 bases). The CDR3 loop spans 14 amino acids. Germline V gene sequence: CDR1 MRHNA, CDR2 SNTAGT. V lost 4 bases, J lost 0 bases, and 7 bases lay in between. The CDR3 DNA is TGTGCCAGCAGTGTGACAGATAGCAATCAGCCCCAGCATTTT. Its protein is CASSVTDSNQPQHF.

This chain links TRBV6-6 with TRBJ2-4, with 9 bases lining up with TRBD1. V trimming: 4 bases; J trimming: 6 bases; junction bases outside the gene matches: 10. Germline values: CDR1 MNHNY, CDR2 SVGAGI (reference sequence). This CDR3 contains 16 residues. The DNA for the CDR3 is TGTGCCAGCAGTTCCGGGACAGGGACCTCGTCAAACATTCAGTACTTC. Translating it yields CASSSGTGTSSNIQYF.